This T cell receptor (beta chain) was sequenced for a study of radiotherapy plus CTLA-4 blockade in lung cancer. Repertoires were generated with immunoSEQ multiplex PCR, while TCRdb's copy carries only in-frame clones and drops some. Of about 51,000 clones in the sample, roughly 77% were seen once. The V gene end was trimmed by 7 bases and the J gene end by 6 bases; junction bases not matched to a gene: 6. Germline-derived CDR1 and CDR2 are KGHSH and LQKENI. This CDR3 contains 14 residues. The V gene is TRBV18, the J gene TRBJ1-6; TRBD1 matches at 7 bases. The receptor's source is a human donor with non-small cell lung cancer who had a complete response to radiotherapy plus ipilimumab. The starting material was peripheral blood, obtained from a patient treated with radiotherapy plus ipilimumab. CDR3 residues: CASFDRESNSPLHF. The CDR3 nucleotides are TGTGCCAGCTTCGACAGGGAGAGTAATTCACCCCTCCACTTT.